Following are 11 T cell receptor beta chains from one sample sequenced in a study of blood T cells in healthy people across ages. Sample-barcoded 5' priming and a J-beta primer mix drove a second PCR of about 6 to 12 cycles. TCRdb fed the 5' RACE reads into MiXCR, producing one record per CDR3 protein. Among some 900,000 distinct CDR3 sequences, more than 25% were seen once, and the ten largest hold around a sixth. The sequencing input was blood. The receptor set was obtained from a woman aged 80 or over in good health.

On this clonotype itself: One junction end disagrees with the germline gene, perhaps due to a read error. The chain combines TRBV20-1 with TRBJ1-2; 9 nucleotides line up with TRBD1. CDR1 and CDR2 (germline): DFQATT, SNEGSKA (reference sequence). The CDR3 extends over 15 amino acids. The CDR3 region is CSARAWTGEGYVYTF. The CDR3, as DNA: TGCAGTGCTAGAGCTTGGACAGGGGAGGGCTATGTCTACACCTTC.

Only a few counts were recorded for this clonotype. The chain links TRBV7-2 to TRBJ2-3, with D unclear. CDR1 and CDR2 from the germline V gene are SGHTA and FQGNSA. CDR3 length equals 18 residues. Trimming shortened V by 2 bases and J by 0 bases, and 18 bases separated the two germline ends. CDR3 bases: TGTGCCAGCAGCTTAAAACCCAGGTCTCCGCCTAGCACAGATACGCAGTATTTT. Translating gives CASSLKPRSPPSTDTQYF.

This clonotype was detected only a few times. The CDR3 loop is CASSPKAGLNSPLHF. In nucleotides, the CDR3 is TGTGCCAGCAGCCCCAAGGCCGGGTTGAATTCACCCCTCCACTTT. The chain joins TRBV3-1 to TRBJ1-6; D remains unclear. The CDR3 spans 15 residues. Trimming left V 4 bases short and J 7 bases short, with 14 bases between. In germline, CDR1 is LGHDT, CDR2 YNNKEL (reference sequence).

This clonotype was counted at least ten times. The chain joins TRBV7-8 to TRBJ1-6; the D gene is possibly TRBD1 (6 bases). Germline V gene lookup returns CDR1 SGHVS and CDR2 FQNEAQ. CDR3 length equals 15 residues. The V gene lost 0 bases and the J gene lost 7 bases, with 10 bases spanning the gap. CDR3 coding DNA: TGTGCCAGCAGCTTAGCGCCAGGGGTAAATTCACCCCTCCACTTT. This translates into CASSLAPGVNSPLHF.

This clonotype came up a few times. The chain has TRBV20-1 and TRBJ1-5, with 8 nucleotides matching TRBD1. The ends lost 0 bases at V and 6 bases at J; junction bases unmatched: 7. This CDR3 has 15 amino acids. The V gene's germline CDR1 is DFQATT and CDR2 SNEGSKA (reference sequence). The CDR3 protein is CSARESRGLLQPQHF. The CDR3 DNA is TGCAGTGCTAGAGAGAGCAGGGGGCTCCTTCAGCCCCAGCATTTT.

This clonotype has only a few counts. This chain connects TRBV18 to TRBJ1-2; no clear D. V was pared by 2 bases and J by 4 bases, with 17 bases between. The CDR3 spans 16 residues. Germline V CDR1 and CDR2: KGHSH, LQKENI. The CDR3: CASSPGRVERTYGYTF. CDR3 DNA: TGTGCCAGCTCACCAGGTCGGGTAGAACGAACCTATGGCTACACCTTC.

In its sample, this clonotype was seen many times. Relative to the germline gene, one junction end is altered; a read error may explain this. The chain recombines TRBV5-1 with TRBJ2-1; TRBD1 aligns across 11 bases. The CDR3 totals 15 residues. CDR1 and CDR2 (germline): SGHRS, YFSETQ. The CDR3 sequence is CASSLGQGVYNEQFF. The DNA for the CDR3 is TGTGCCAGCTCACTGGGACAGGGGGTCTACAATGAGCAGTTCTTC.

This clonotype has at least ten counts. The rearrangement uses TRBV9 and TRBJ2-7; TRBD2 matches 13 bases. Germline V gene lookup returns CDR1 SGDLS and CDR2 YYNGEE. CDR3 length equals 15 residues. The trim removed 3 bases at V and 4 bases at J, leaving 4 bases unmatched. CDR3 sequence (DNA): TGTGCCAGCAGCGCGACTAGCGGGGGGACGTACGAGCAGTACTTC. Translating it yields CASSATSGGTYEQYF.

This clonotype was counted ten times or more. V and J are TRBV15 and TRBJ1-1, with TRBD1 matching over 7 bases. Germline loops: CDR1 LNHNV, CDR2 YYDKDF (reference sequence). Trimming cost V 3 bases and J 2 bases; bases outside gene matches: 6. This CDR3 comprises 15 residues. CDR3 amino acids: CATSRGGQDNTEAFF. CDR3 DNA: TGTGCCACCAGCAGGGGAGGACAGGACAACACTGAAGCTTTCTTT. Full variable domain (missing parts from reference TRBV15 and TRBJ1-1): DAMVIQNPRYQVTQFGKPVTLSCSQTLNHNVMYWYQQKSSQAPKLLFHYYDKDFNNEADTPDNFQSRRPNTSFCFLDIRSPGLGDTAMYLCATSRGGQDNTEAFFGQGTRLTVV.

On this clonotype: A read error may account for a junction end that differs from germline. The chain combines TRBV2 with TRBJ2-5; tentative D call: TRBD1 (7 bases). Germline lookup yields CDR1 SNHLY and CDR2 FYNNEI. The CDR3 has 13 amino acids. CDR3: CAIPGGQQETQHF. Here the CDR3 DNA reads TGTGCCATTCCCGGGGGACAGCAAGAGACCCAGCACTTC.

Turning to this clonotype: A junction end diverges from the germline sequence, so it may reflect a read error. The chain couples TRBV12-3 or TRBV12-4 to TRBJ1-6; the D is unclear. This CDR3 has 11 residues. The CDR3 DNA is TGTACCAGCAGCCTCGAGGGTCCCCTCCACTTT. Its translation: CTSSLEGPLHF.